The text below deals with one T cell receptor (beta chain). The antigen remains undetermined. Naive CD8 cells comprised CD45RO-negative, CCR7-positively selected cells, excluding terminally differentiated effector memory CD45RA+ cells. The deep-level immunoSEQ assay was used. Here immunoSEQ multiplex PCR was the method, and the copy in TCRdb shows in-frame clones only, minus some. The sample includes around 700,000 clones, 90% to 95% of them seen just once. This specimen belongs to a study of shared clonotypes between healthy human individuals. The V and J ends lost 4 bases and 6 bases respectively, with 17 bases between them. Germline lookup yields CDR1 SGHRS and CDR2 YFSETQ. The CDR3 is 14 residues long. Overall study findings and caveats: Depth of sequencing was expected to influence donor clonotype sharing.

The V call is TRBV5-1, the J call TRBJ2-7; D might be TRBD1 (8 bases). The TCR originated in a man younger than 40 in good health. Sequenced material: naive CD8+ T cells sorted from blood. CDR3 nucleotides: TGCGCCAGCAGCGTGACAGGGGAGGGGCGCGAGCAGTACTTC. This codes for CASSVTGEGREQYF.